This record looks at one TCR beta chain sequence and its context. Its antigen is unknown. Tumor tissue was taken before any definitive surgery or chemotherapy was given. From germline, CDR1 is SGHDN and CDR2 FVKESK. Trimming at V came to 2 bases and at J to 4 bases, leaving 9 bases not matched to a gene. The CDR3 extends over 17 amino acids. The data derive from a study of high-grade serous ovarian cancer treatment subgroups. Study results and caveats: Same-patient tumor repertoires overlapped at roughly 0.095 to 0.79; different patients barely overlapped. Bulk tumor TCR sequencing gave no spatial information. Only CDR3 was analyzed; CDR1 and CDR2 were not. TCR relatedness rose with neoantigen level and trended with mutation load.

Assay: immunoSEQ multiplex PCR; the TCRdb copy retains only in-frame clones and omits some. The sample has 15,000 to 20,000 clones, 75% seen once. This TCR was sampled from a human donor with high-grade serous ovarian cancer. The V call is TRBV14, the J call TRBJ1-4, with 8 bases matching TRBD1. Material for sequencing was tumor tissue. This chain's CDR3 is CASSQSSQGAINEKLFF. CDR3 coding DNA: TGTGCCAGCAGCCAATCTTCCCAGGGGGCGATTAATGAAAAACTGTTTTTT. Looking up the rest from reference TRBV14 and TRBJ1-4 gives the full variable domain: EAGVTQFPSHSVIEKGQTVTLRCDPISGHDNLYWYRRVMGKEIKFLLHFVKESKQDESGMPNNRFLAERTGGTYSTLKVQPAELEDSGVYFCASSQSSQGAINEKLFFGSGTQLSVL.